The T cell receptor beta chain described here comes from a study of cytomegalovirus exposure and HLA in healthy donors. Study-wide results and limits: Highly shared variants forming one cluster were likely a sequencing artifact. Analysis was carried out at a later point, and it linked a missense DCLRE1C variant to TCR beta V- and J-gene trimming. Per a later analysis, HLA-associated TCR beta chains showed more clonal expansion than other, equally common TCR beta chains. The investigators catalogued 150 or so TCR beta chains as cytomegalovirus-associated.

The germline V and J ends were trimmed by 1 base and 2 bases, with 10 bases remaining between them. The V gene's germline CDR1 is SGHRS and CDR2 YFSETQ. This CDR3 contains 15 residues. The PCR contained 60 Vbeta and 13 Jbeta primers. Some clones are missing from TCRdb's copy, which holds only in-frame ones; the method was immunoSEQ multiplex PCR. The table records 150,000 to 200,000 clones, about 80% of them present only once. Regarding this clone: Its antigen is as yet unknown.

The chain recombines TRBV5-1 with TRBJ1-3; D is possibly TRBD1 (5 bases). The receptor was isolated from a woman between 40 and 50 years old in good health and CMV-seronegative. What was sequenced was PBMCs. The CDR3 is CASSLTGYTGNTIYF. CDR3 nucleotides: TGCGCCAGCAGCTTGACAGGATACACTGGAAACACCATATATTTT. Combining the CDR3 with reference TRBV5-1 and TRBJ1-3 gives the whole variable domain KAGVTQTPRYLIKTRGQQVTLSCSPISGHRSVSWYQQTPGQGLQFLFEYFSETQRNKGNFPGRFSGRQFSNSRSEMNVSTLELGDSALYLCASSLTGYTGNTIYFGEGSWLTVV.